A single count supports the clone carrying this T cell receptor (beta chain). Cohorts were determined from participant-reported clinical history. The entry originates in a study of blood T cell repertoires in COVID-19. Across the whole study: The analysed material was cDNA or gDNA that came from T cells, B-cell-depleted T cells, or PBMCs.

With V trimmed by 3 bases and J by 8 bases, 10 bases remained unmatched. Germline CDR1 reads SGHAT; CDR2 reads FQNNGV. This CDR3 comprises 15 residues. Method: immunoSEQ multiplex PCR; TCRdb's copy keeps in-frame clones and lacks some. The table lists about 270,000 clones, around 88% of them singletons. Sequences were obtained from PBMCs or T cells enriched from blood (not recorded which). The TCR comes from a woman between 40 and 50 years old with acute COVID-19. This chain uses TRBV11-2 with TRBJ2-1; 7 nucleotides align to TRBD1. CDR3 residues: CASSFSRQGFDEQFF. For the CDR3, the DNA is TGTGCCAGCAGCTTCTCAAGACAGGGATTCGATGAGCAGTTCTTC.